This T cell receptor beta chain was identified in a study of blood T cells in healthy people across ages. Germline V lookup: CDR1 SQVTM, CDR2 ANQGSEA. Losses at the gene ends were 4 bases for V and 4 bases for J; bases not matched to a gene: 3. The CDR3 runs to 12 residues. In this sample, this clonotype turned up many times. The target antigen is unknown. Combining a sample-barcoded 5' primer with a J-beta primer mix, a second PCR ran for 7 to 11 cycles. In TCRdb, the 5' RACE reads were re-called with MiXCR into one record per CDR3 protein. The data contain around 280,000 distinct CDR3 sequences, 27% of them singletons. The study's findings and limits: Diversity estimates drawn from one million T cells were deemed underestimates. The study found more naive CD4+ cells and higher diversity in long-lived than aged donors.

The study drew donors from healthy Caucasian individuals in Russia aged roughly 6 to 90. In each sample, at least 7 million PBMCs were isolated. The J gene is TRBJ2-5, the V gene TRBV29-1, with 7 bases lining up with TRBD1. The sample comprised blood. The sequence derives from a woman in her 70s in good health. The CDR3 coding sequence is TGCAGCGTTGTGGGACAGCTAGAGACCCAGTACTTC. Its protein product is CSVVGQLETQYF.